The 14 T cell receptor beta chains given below trace back to one sample, sequenced in a study of control samples from healthy donors and cancer patients. Assay used: immunoSEQ multiplex PCR; TCRdb lists only in-frame clones, some missing. This sample has fewer than 95,000 clones, with 90% to 95% found just once. The sample comprised blood. The receptor source for this set is a man aged 25 to 40 in good health.

V usage is TRBV28 and J usage is TRBJ1-5; tentative D call: TRBD1 (6 bases). This CDR3 comprises 17 residues. Germline V lookup: CDR1 MDHEN, CDR2 SYDVKM. V was clipped by 8 bases and J by 1 base, with 21 bases between them. CDR3 protein: CASPPTGAGQSNQPQHF. The CDR3 DNA is TGTGCCAGCCCCCCGACGGGGGCAGGCCAAAGCAATCAGCCCCAGCATTTT.

The gene calls are TRBV3-1 (or the pseudogene TRBV3-2) and TRBJ1-1; D might be TRBD1 (5 bases). This CDR3 has 16 amino acids. V lost 4 bases and J 4 bases, leaving 19 bases between the germline ends. Looked up from germline, CDR1 is LGHDT and CDR2 is YNNKEL (reference sequence). For the CDR3, the DNA is TGTGCCAGCAGCCTGGCCCCCACAGGAGGGGTCACTGAAGCTTTCTTT. Amino acids: CASSLAPTGGVTEAFF.

The chain employs TRBV27 and TRBJ2-7, with D maybe TRBD1 (6 bases). The V gene lost 2 bases and the J gene lost 7 bases, with 15 bases spanning the gap. Germline V CDR1 and CDR2: MNHEY, SMNVEV (reference sequence). CDR3 size: 14 residues. Here the CDR3 reads CASSLQAVQGEQYF. The CDR3 DNA reads as TGTGCCAGCAGTTTACAGGCTGTGCAGGGGGAGCAGTACTTC.

The rearrangement joins TRBV30 to TRBJ1-4; 7 bases are shared with TRBD1. The CDR3 has 16 amino acids. The V and J ends lost 0 bases and 10 bases, in that order; junction bases with no gene match: 14. Germline V gives CDR1 GTSNPN, CDR2 SVGIG (reference sequence). The CDR3 DNA is TGTGCCTGGAGTGTAGTTGGGGCAGGGGGAAGGGCAAAACTGTTTTTT. Translating gives CAWSVVGAGGRAKLFF.

The chain couples TRBV7-2 to TRBJ1-2; tentatively, D is TRBD1 (5 bases). Germline lookup yields CDR1 SGHTA and CDR2 FQGNSA. V was shortened by 2 bases and J by 8 bases, with 18 bases between the two germline ends. This CDR3 comprises 15 residues. CDR3 DNA: TGTGCCAGCAGCTTAAGTCTGGACAATTTGGGGGGCTACACCTTC. Translated, it gives CASSLSLDNLGGYTF. The complete variable domain, with remaining parts taken from reference TRBV7-2 and TRBJ1-2, reads GAGVSQSPSNKVTEKGKDVELRCDPISGHTALYWYRQSLGQGLEFLIYFQGNSAPDKSGLPSDRFSAERTGGSVSTLTIQRTQQEDSAVYLCASSLSLDNLGGYTFGSGTRLTVV.

A word on this clone: The CDR3 end shows no conserved phenylalanine or tryptophan, and so a read error is likely. This rearrangement joins TRBV4-1 to TRBJ1-2; D is possibly TRBD1 (6 bases). CDR3 length: 15 amino acids. V was cut by 0 bases and J by 4 bases, with 12 bases left in between. The germline gives CDR1 MGHRA, CDR2 YSYEKL. The CDR3 DNA follows: TGCGCCAGCAGCCAAGAGAGGGGGGCTGGCTATGGCTACACCCTC. This translates into CASSQERGAGYGYTL.

J is TRBJ1-1 and V is TRBV6-1; no definite D call. Trimming stripped 3 bases from V and 3 bases from J, with 14 bases between. CDR1 and CDR2 (germline): MNHNS, SASEGT. CDR3 length equals 15 residues. In DNA, the CDR3 is TGTGCCAGCAGTGACAAGGACCTAAGGGACACTGAAGCTTTCTTT. Protein: CASSDKDLRDTEAFF.

The gene calls are TRBV6-5 and TRBJ1-1, with unresolved D. The V and J ends lost 7 bases and 2 bases respectively, with 14 bases between them. Per the germline V gene, CDR1 is MNHEY and CDR2 is SVGAGI. The CDR3 spans 14 residues. The CDR3 loop reads CASTYSHVNTEAFF. Here the CDR3 DNA reads TGTGCCAGCACCTACTCCCATGTTAACACTGAAGCTTTCTTT.

The chain combines TRBV27 with TRBJ2-5; no clear D. The V end lost 0 bases, the J end lost 4 bases, and 0 bases lay between the germline ends. This CDR3 spans 11 amino acids. CDR1 and CDR2 from the germline V gene are MNHEY and SMNVEV (reference sequence). CDR3 in amino acids: CASSLSETQYF. DNA for the CDR3: TGTGCCAGCAGTTTATCAGAGACCCAGTACTTC.

This chain links TRBV5-6 with TRBJ2-1; 7 nucleotides agree with TRBD2. CDR3 length equals 18 residues. V trimming: 1 base; J trimming: 4 bases; junction bases outside the gene matches: 14. Germline loops: CDR1 SGHDT, CDR2 YYEEEE. CDR3 bases: TGTGCCAGCAGCTTGTTGTTCCGGGACTATGGTCTTTACAATGAGCAGTTCTTC. Translating it yields CASSLLFRDYGLYNEQFF.

The genes are TRBV7-9 and TRBJ1-4; TRBD1 might be the D (5 bases). This CDR3 spans 15 amino acids. The germline V and J ends were trimmed by 3 bases and 4 bases, with 12 bases remaining between them. The germline gives CDR1 SEHNR, CDR2 FQNEAQ (reference sequence). CDR3 residues: CASSFGGDSNEKLFF. CDR3 DNA sequence: TGTGCCAGCAGCTTCGGGGGGGATAGTAATGAAAAACTGTTTTTT.

The V gene is TRBV19, the J gene TRBJ2-3; D not resolved. Germline CDR1 is LNHDA and CDR2 is SQIVND (reference sequence). The V end was cut by 10 bases, the J end by 7 bases, with 9 bases between. The CDR3 loop spans 10 amino acids. In DNA, the CDR3 is TGTGCCACCGGCGGAAATACGCAGTATTTT. Translation: CATGGNTQYF.

V usage is TRBV5-1 and J usage is TRBJ1-2; no definite D call. V was clipped by 2 bases and J by 4 bases, with 12 bases between them. This CDR3 is built from 14 residues. CDR1 and CDR2 (germline): SGHRS, YFSETQ. The CDR3, as DNA: TGCGCCAGCAGCTTAAGGAGCGCCGTCTATGGCTACACCTTC. This codes for CASSLRSAVYGYTF.

The chain is built from TRBV5-1 and TRBJ1-2, with D uncertain. In germline, CDR1 is SGHRS, CDR2 YFSETQ. This CDR3 has 14 amino acids. V was pared by 1 base and J by 5 bases, with 12 bases between. CDR3 in amino acids: CASSLLLRGYGYTF. The CDR3 coding sequence is TGCGCCAGCAGCTTGTTGTTACGGGGATATGGCTACACCTTC. Full variable domain (outside the CDR3, taken from reference TRBV5-1 and TRBJ1-2): KAGVTQTPRYLIKTRGQQVTLSCSPISGHRSVSWYQQTPGQGLQFLFEYFSETQRNKGNFPGRFSGRQFSNSRSEMNVSTLELGDSALYLCASSLLLRGYGYTFGSGTRLTVV.